Following are 5 T cell receptor beta chains from one sample sequenced in a study of T cells after yellow fever vaccination. TCRdb reprocessed the 5' RACE reads with MiXCR, giving one entry per CDR3 protein. The sample yields about 160,000 distinct CDR3 sequences, more than 5.5% seen once. Material: CD4+ T cells sorted from PBMCs, obtained more than 4 days after the first yellow fever vaccination. These receptor sequences come from a man aged 18 to 29 who received the YFV17D yellow fever vaccine.

This clonotype was seen more than once but under ten times. The V and J genes are TRBV5-1 and TRBJ1-1; D is possibly TRBD1 (6 bases). V dropped 4 bases and J dropped 6 bases, with 19 bases sitting between them. This CDR3 is 15 amino acids long. CDR1 and CDR2 from the germline V gene are SGHRS and YFSETQ. CDR3 nucleotides: TGCGCCAGCAGCCCCCCGGGGAGGGACATTCCTGAAGCTTTCTTT. Protein: CASSPPGRDIPEAFF.

This clonotype was counted ten times or more. The V and J genes are TRBV19 and TRBJ1-5; D is possibly TRBD1 (5 bases). Trimming removed 3 bases at V and 6 bases at J, with 9 bases between. This CDR3 has 13 amino acids. The germline gives CDR1 LNHDA, CDR2 SQIVND (reference sequence). The CDR3 spells CASSMSRAQPQHF. CDR3 DNA: TGTGCCAGTAGTATGAGCAGGGCTCAGCCCCAGCATTTT. The full variable domain, with the rest looked up from reference TRBV19 and TRBJ1-5, is DGGITQSPKYLFRKEGQNVTLSCEQNLNHDAMYWYRQDPGQGLRLIYYSQIVNDFQKGDIAEGYSVSREKKESFPLTVTSAQKNPTAFYLCASSMSRAQPQHFGDGTRLSIL.

The table lists this clonotype with many counts. The V gene is TRBV15, the J gene TRBJ2-1; TRBD2 matches 9 bases. Unmatched junction bases numbered 10, after V lost 0 bases and J lost 10 bases. CDR3 size: 16 residues. From germline, CDR1 is LNHNV and CDR2 YYDKDF (reference sequence). CDR3 nucleotides: TGTGCCACCAGCAGAGATTGGGGACTAGCCCCCGGGGAGCAGTTCTTC. It translates to CATSRDWGLAPGEQFF.

There are a few counts of this clonotype. V gene TRBV7-2 combines with J gene TRBJ2-3, with D perhaps being TRBD1 or TRBD2 (6 bases each). Germline assignment: CDR1 SGHTA and CDR2 FQGNSA. This CDR3 region has 13 residues. Trimming left V 3 bases short and J 5 bases short, with 9 bases between. CDR3 DNA: TGTGCCAGCAGCTTGAAGGGGGGAGATACGCAGTATTTT. Translating it yields CASSLKGGDTQYF.

This clonotype was found a few times. The V gene is TRBV5-1, the J gene TRBJ2-5; D unresolved. CDR1 and CDR2 from the germline V gene are SGHRS and YFSETQ. V shed 4 bases and J shed 2 bases, with 15 bases lying between them. This CDR3 spans 15 amino acids. This CDR3 reads CASSLQTASQETQYF. The CDR3 nucleotides read TGCGCCAGCAGCCTCCAGACGGCCAGTCAAGAGACCCAGTACTTC.